The source of this TCR beta chain is a study of breast tumors, draining lymph nodes, adjacent tissues. Study-level findings and limits: The lymph node origin of tumor T cells was framed as consistent with a hypothesis, not demonstrated. Tumor repertoires ranked between lymph nodes and nontumor tissue in diversity, with V and J gene preferences. Tumor and nontumor repertoires were significantly more similar in luminal-like than in basal-like breast cancer. The data were judged consistent with most tumor T cells coming from lymph node and expanding in tumor.

V lost 2 bases and J lost 2, with 21 bases in between. This CDR3 is built from 18 residues. Germline CDR1 reads MDHEN; CDR2 reads SYDVKM. This clonotype was seen a handful of times. The antigen is not known. TCRdb re-called the multiplex PCR reads through MiXCR, storing one row per CDR3 protein. There are 200,000 or so distinct CDR3 sequences in the sample; 31% occur only once, and 4.3% lies in the top ten. Breast cancer patients provided tissue from their axillary draining lymph nodes. The source is a female donor with breast cancer. Some clones in this sample may be carry-over from other donors' samples. Specimen: axillary lymph node tissue. This chain joins TRBV28 and TRBJ1-2, with D possibly being TRBD1 (5 bases). For the CDR3, the DNA is TGTGCCAGCAGTTTAGATGGGCGGGGACCAACACCAAACTATGGCTACACCTTC. It translates to CASSLDGRGPTPNYGYTF.